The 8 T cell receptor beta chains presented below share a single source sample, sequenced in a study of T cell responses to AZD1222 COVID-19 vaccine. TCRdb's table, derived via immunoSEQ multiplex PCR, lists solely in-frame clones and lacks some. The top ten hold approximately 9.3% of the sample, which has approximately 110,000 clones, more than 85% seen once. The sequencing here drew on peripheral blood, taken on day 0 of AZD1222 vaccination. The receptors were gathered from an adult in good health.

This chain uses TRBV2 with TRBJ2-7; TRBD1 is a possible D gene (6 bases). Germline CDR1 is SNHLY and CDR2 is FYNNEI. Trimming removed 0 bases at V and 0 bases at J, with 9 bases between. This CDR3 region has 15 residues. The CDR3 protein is CASSEATRGSYEQYF. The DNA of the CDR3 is TGTGCCAGCAGTGAAGCGACCAGGGGCTCCTACGAGCAGTACTTC.

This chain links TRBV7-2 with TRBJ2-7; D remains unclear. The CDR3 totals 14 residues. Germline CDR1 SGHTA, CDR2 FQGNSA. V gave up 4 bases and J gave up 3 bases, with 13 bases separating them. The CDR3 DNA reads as TGTGCCAGCAGCTCTACCGGGCCTTACTACGAGCAGTACTTC. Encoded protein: CASSSTGPYYEQYF.

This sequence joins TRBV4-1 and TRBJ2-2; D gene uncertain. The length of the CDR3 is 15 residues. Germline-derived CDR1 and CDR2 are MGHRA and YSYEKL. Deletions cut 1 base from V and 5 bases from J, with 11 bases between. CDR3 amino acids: CASSQGDRVTGELFF. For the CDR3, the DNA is TGCGCCAGCAGCCAAGGTGATCGAGTAACCGGGGAGCTGTTTTTT.

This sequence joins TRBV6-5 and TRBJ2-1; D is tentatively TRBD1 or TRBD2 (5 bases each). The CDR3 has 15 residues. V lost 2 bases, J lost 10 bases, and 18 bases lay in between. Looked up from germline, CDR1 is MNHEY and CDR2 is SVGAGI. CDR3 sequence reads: CASSYEGTCVGEQFF. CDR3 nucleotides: TGTGCCAGCAGTTACGAGGGGACCTGCGTTGGGGAGCAGTTCTTC.

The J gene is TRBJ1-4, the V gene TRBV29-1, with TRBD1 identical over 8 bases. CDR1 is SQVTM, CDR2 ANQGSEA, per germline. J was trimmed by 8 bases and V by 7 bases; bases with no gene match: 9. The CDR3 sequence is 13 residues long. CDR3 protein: CSARTGWEEKLFF. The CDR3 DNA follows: TGCAGCGCCCGGACAGGGTGGGAGGAAAAACTGTTTTTT.

CDR3 in amino acids: CASSLETANSGNTIYF. CDR3 DNA sequence: TGCGCCAGCAGCTTGGAGACGGCTAACTCTGGAAACACCATATATTTT. This sequence joins TRBV5-1 and TRBJ1-3; D remains ambiguous. CDR3 length: 16 residues. The germline CDR1 and CDR2 sequences are SGHRS and YFSETQ. V lost 0 bases and J lost 0, with 10 bases in between. The complete variable domain, with remaining parts taken from reference TRBV5-1 and TRBJ1-3, reads KAGVTQTPRYLIKTRGQQVTLSCSPISGHRSVSWYQQTPGQGLQFLFEYFSETQRNKGNFPGRFSGRQFSNSRSEMNVSTLELGDSALYLCASSLETANSGNTIYFGEGSWLTVV.

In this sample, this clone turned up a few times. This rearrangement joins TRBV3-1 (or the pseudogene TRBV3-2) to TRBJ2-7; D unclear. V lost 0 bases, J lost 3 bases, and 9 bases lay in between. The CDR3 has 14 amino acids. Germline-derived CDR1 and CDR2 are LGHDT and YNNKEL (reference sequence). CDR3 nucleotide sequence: TGTGCCAGCAGCCAAGACCGGGTGTTCTACGAGCAGTACTTC. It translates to CASSQDRVFYEQYF.

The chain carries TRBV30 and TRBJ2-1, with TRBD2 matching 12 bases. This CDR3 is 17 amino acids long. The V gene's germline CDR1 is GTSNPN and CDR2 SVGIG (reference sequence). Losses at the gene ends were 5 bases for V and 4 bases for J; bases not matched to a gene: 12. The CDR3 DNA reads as TGTGCCTGGGCAACCGGACTAGCGGGATTCGTTTACAATGAGCAGTTCTTC. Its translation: CAWATGLAGFVYNEQFF.